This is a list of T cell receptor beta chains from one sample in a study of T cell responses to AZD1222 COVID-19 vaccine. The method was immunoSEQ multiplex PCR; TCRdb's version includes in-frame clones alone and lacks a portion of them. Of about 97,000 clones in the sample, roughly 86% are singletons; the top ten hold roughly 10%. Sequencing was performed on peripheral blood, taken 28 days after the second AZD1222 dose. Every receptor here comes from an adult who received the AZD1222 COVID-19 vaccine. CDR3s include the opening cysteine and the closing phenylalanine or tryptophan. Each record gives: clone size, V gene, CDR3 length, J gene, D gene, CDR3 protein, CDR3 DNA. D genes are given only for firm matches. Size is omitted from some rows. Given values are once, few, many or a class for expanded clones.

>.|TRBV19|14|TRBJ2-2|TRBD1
CASSGQGRTGELFF
TGTGCCAGTAGTGGACAGGGGCGAACCGGGGAGCTGTTTTTT
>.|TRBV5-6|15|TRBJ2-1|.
CASSLGGTPYNEQFF
TGTGCCAGCAGCTTGGGTGGGACACCCTACAATGAGCAGTTCTTC
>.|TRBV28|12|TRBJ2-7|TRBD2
CAGGRAPYEQYF
TGTGCCGGGGGGAGGGCCCCCTACGAGCAGTACTTC
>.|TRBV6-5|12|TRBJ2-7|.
CASSKLGGEQYF
TGTGCCAGCAGTAAATTAGGGGGTGAGCAGTACTTC
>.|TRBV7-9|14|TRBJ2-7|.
CASSPTNRAYEQYF
TGTGCCAGCAGCCCGACGAATAGAGCCTACGAGCAGTACTTC
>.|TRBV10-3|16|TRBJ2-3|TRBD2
CAISEASGRAGDTQYF
TGTGCCATCAGCGAGGCTAGCGGGAGGGCCGGAGATACGCAGTATTTT
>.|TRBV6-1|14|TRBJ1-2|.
CASSEQAIESGYTF
TGTGCCAGCAGTGAACAGGCTATCGAGTCGGGCTACACCTTC
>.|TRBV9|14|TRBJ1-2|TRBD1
CASSVGQGAAGYTF
TGTGCCAGCAGCGTAGGGCAGGGGGCAGCTGGCTACACCTTC
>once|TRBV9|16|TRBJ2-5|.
CASSAGVGSLGETQYF
TGTGCCAGCAGCGCGGGGGTCGGCAGCCTGGGAGAGACCCAGTACTTC
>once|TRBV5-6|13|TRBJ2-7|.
CASSLGHLYEQYF
TGTGCCAGCAGCTTGGGTCATCTCTACGAGCAGTACTTC
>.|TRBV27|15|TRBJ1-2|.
CASSFGGQRGYGYTF
TGTGCCAGCAGTTTTGGCGGCCAAAGAGGGTATGGCTACACCTTC
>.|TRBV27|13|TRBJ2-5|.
CASSFRGQETQYF
TGTGCCAGCAGTTTCAGGGGCCAAGAGACCCAGTACTTC
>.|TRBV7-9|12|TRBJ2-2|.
CASSLKDGELFF
TGTGCCAGCAGCTTGAAGGACGGGGAGCTGTTTTTT
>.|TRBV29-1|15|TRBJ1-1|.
CSVEDGERPNTEAFF
TGCAGCGTTGAAGATGGGGAGCGCCCAAACACTGAAGCTTTCTTT
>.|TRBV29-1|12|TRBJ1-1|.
CSVDQMNTEAFF
TGCAGCGTTGACCAGATGAACACTGAAGCTTTCTTT
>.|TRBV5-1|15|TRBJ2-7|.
CASSLGLIYSYEQYF
TGCGCCAGCAGCCTTGGACTCATCTACTCCTACGAGCAGTACTTC
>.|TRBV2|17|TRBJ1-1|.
CASREWAGYRSGTEAFF
TGTGCCAGCAGGGAATGGGCGGGATACAGGTCTGGGACTGAAGCTTTCTTT